The 16 T cell receptor beta chains given below trace back to one sample, sequenced in a study of cytomegalovirus exposure and HLA in healthy donors. PCR primers comprised 60 Vbeta and 13 Jbeta primers. Profiled with immunoSEQ multiplex PCR; TCRdb holds only in-frame clones, not every one. The data contain some 77,000 clones, approximately 79% of them singletons. Sequencing was carried out using PBMCs. The receptors stem from a middle-aged woman in good health and CMV-seropositive.

The gene calls are TRBV27 and TRBJ1-2, with 7 bases that match TRBD1. Germline V lookup: CDR1 MNHEY, CDR2 SMNVEV (reference sequence). The CDR3 contains 13 residues. Trimming took 5 bases from V and 6 from J; bases not matched to a gene: 6. CDR3 sequence (DNA): TGTGCCAGCAGTCAACAGGGGCCGGATGGCTACACCTTC. It specifies CASSQQGPDGYTF.

J is TRBJ1-2 and V is TRBV21-1. TRBV21-1 constitutes a pseudogene. The CDR3 totals 17 residues. The CDR3 loop reads CASSIHSTGIPNYGYTF. In nucleotides, the CDR3 is TGTGCCAGCAGCATTCACAGTACGGGGATTCCTAACTATGGCTACACCTTC.

This rearrangement joins TRBV5-6 to TRBJ1-1; no clear D gene. V was pared by 0 bases and J by 3 bases, with 6 bases between. The germline V gene has CDR1 SGHDT and CDR2 YYEEEE. The CDR3 is 13 residues long. CDR3 amino acids: CASSLGADTEAFF. The CDR3 region has the DNA TGTGCCAGCAGCTTGGGGGCAGACACTGAAGCTTTCTTT.

This rearrangement joins TRBV7-2 to TRBJ2-1; 9 bases line up with TRBD2. Trimming cost V 4 bases and J 8 bases; bases outside gene matches: 3. Per the germline V gene, CDR1 is SGHTA and CDR2 is FQGNSA. This CDR3 comprises 13 residues. The CDR3, as DNA: TGTGCCAGCAGCTCCGGGACTAGCTATGAGCAGTTCTTC. It codes for CASSSGTSYEQFF.

This clone has a handful of counts. This chain joins TRBV5-1 and TRBJ1-1; 8 bases line up with TRBD1. Germline V gene data show CDR1 as SGHRS and CDR2 as YFSETQ. This CDR3 comprises 15 residues. V dropped 5 bases and J dropped 0; count of bases not matched to a gene: 6. This chain's CDR3 is CASRRQTGVNTEAFF. The CDR3 DNA is TGCGCCAGCAGACGCCAGACAGGGGTGAACACTGAAGCTTTCTTT.

This chain links TRBV6-1 with TRBJ1-1; D may be TRBD1 (6 bases). Germline V gives CDR1 MNHNS, CDR2 SASEGT. This CDR3 spans 17 amino acids. The V gene lost 6 bases and the J gene lost 1 base, with 21 bases spanning the gap. The CDR3 bases are TGTGCCAGCAGAGAATCTCTAAGGGGGTTGGCGAACACTGAAGCTTTCTTT. Encoded protein: CASRESLRGLANTEAFF.

The rearrangement uses TRBV9 and TRBJ2-3, with a possible D match to TRBD1 (7 bases). This CDR3 spans 16 amino acids. From germline, CDR1 is SGDLS and CDR2 YYNGEE. V lost 0 bases and J lost 2, with 13 bases in between. The CDR3 sequence: CASSVGRGRNTDTQYF. In nucleotides, the CDR3 is TGTGCCAGCAGCGTAGGGAGGGGGCGAAACACAGATACGCAGTATTTT.

This chain uses TRBV30 with TRBJ2-7, with 7 bases identical to TRBD1. The CDR3 contains 14 residues. The J segment lost 3 bases and the V segment lost 3 bases, leaving 8 bases of the junction unmatched. Germline-derived CDR1 and CDR2 are GTSNPN and SVGIG (reference sequence). The CDR3 DNA reads TGTGCCTGGAGAAGGGACAGTCGGAGCTACGAGCAGTACTTC. It specifies CAWRRDSRSYEQYF.

The chain employs TRBV5-1 and TRBJ1-1; perhaps TRBD1 as D (6 bases). Germline CDR1 is SGHRS and CDR2 is YFSETQ. The CDR3 totals 15 residues. V dropped 0 bases and J dropped 5 bases, with 14 bases sitting between them. The CDR3 loop is CASSLAKEGGTEAFF. In nucleotides, the CDR3 is TGCGCCAGCAGCTTGGCCAAGGAGGGGGGGACTGAAGCTTTCTTT.

The table lists this clone with a count of one. The rearrangement links TRBV19 to TRBJ1-1; 7 bases are a match to TRBD1. CDR3 length: 14 residues. V lost 4 bases, J lost 4 bases, and 6 bases stayed unmatched. The germline V gene has CDR1 LNHDA and CDR2 SQIVND (reference sequence). The DNA for the CDR3 is TGTGCCAGTAGTAAACAGGGGAGGATCACTGAAGCTTTCTTT. It encodes CASSKQGRITEAFF. Together with reference TRBV19 and TRBJ1-1, the CDR3 gives the full variable domain: DGGITQSPKYLFRKEGQNVTLSCEQNLNHDAMYWYRQDPGQGLRLIYYSQIVNDFQKGDIAEGYSVSREKKESFPLTVTSAQKNPTAFYLCASSKQGRITEAFFGQGTRLTVV.

This rearrangement joins TRBV6-5 to TRBJ1-6, with D tentatively TRBD1 (5 bases). V was shortened by 5 bases and J by 13 bases, with 18 bases between the two germline ends. The germline CDR1 and CDR2 sequences are MNHEY and SVGAGI. The CDR3 covers 14 residues. The CDR3 DNA reads as TGTGCCAGCAGTATGCAGGGTCTCGTTGTCCCCCTCCACTTT. Protein product: CASSMQGLVVPLHF.

This sequence joins TRBV4-1 and TRBJ1-5; unclear D gene. This CDR3 contains 13 residues. Trimming left V 0 bases short and J 11 bases short, with 11 bases between. In germline, CDR1 is MGHRA, CDR2 YSYEKL. The CDR3 region has the DNA TGCGCCAGCAGCCAAGAGTCCCACTACACCCAGCATTTT. It encodes CASSQESHYTQHF.

This rearrangement joins TRBV5-1 to TRBJ1-4; 8 nucleotides match TRBD1. CDR1 is SGHRS, CDR2 YFSETQ, per germline. Losses at the gene ends were 4 bases for V and 3 bases for J; bases not matched to a gene: 14. The CDR3 is made up of 18 amino acids. The CDR3 sequence is CASSQQTGDRVANEKLFF. For the CDR3, the DNA is TGCGCCAGCAGCCAACAGACAGGGGATCGGGTAGCTAATGAAAAACTGTTTTTT.

This CDR3 reads CSGGGRGRYEQYF. CDR3 sequence (DNA): TGCAGCGGCGGTGGGAGGGGACGCTACGAGCAGTACTTC. V and J are TRBV29-1 and TRBJ2-7; 7 positions agree with TRBD2. This CDR3 region has 13 residues. The V gene end was trimmed by 7 bases and the J gene end by 3 bases; junction bases not matched to a gene: 9. Germline V gene sequence: CDR1 SQVTM, CDR2 ANQGSEA.

This clone has just one count. The genes are TRBV6-1 and TRBJ2-7; D is unclear. V was cut by 2 bases and J by 0 bases, with 11 bases left in between. Germline V gives CDR1 MNHNS, CDR2 SASEGT. The CDR3 runs 15 residues. This CDR3 is CASSELSGSSYEQYF. CDR3 bases: TGTGCCAGCAGTGAACTGTCAGGTAGCTCCTACGAGCAGTACTTC.

The chain carries TRBV28 and TRBJ2-6, with D perhaps matching TRBD1 (8 bases). V shed 6 bases and J shed 3 bases, with 39 bases lying between them. The germline CDR1 and CDR2 sequences are MDHEN and SYDVKM. This CDR3 region has 24 residues. The CDR3: CASSPGGLGSLAELPLGGANVLTF. The DNA for the CDR3 is TGTGCCAGCAGCCCAGGGGGCTTGGGGAGTCTAGCGGAGCTCCCCCTAGGTGGGGCCAACGTCCTGACTTTC.